Sequencing of this T cell receptor (beta chain) was carried out in a study of memory CD4+ T cells and cytomegalovirus serostatus. Study-wide background: Of the healthy Belgian adults, 9 were CMV seropositive and 20 to 30 seronegative.

CDR1 is KGHSH and CDR2 is LQKENI in the germline V gene. The CDR3 has 15 residues. This clone is a singleton in its sample. Its matching antigen is unknown. A read error may account for a junction end that differs from germline. Study results and caveats: A US-trained random forest predicted CMV serostatus with median AUC approximately 0.9.

Assay used: immunoSEQ multiplex PCR; TCRdb lists only in-frame clones, some missing. The data show some 73,000 clones, roughly 78% seen once. Single viable CD3+CD4+CD8-CD45RO+ cells were sorted as the memory CD4+ T cells. This receptor was obtained from an adult in good health and CMV-seropositive. The source material was memory CD4+ T cells from blood. The V and J genes are TRBV18 and TRBJ1-1; D is unclear. The CDR3 DNA sequence: TGTGCCAGCTCACCACCGTCGGATTTGAAAACTGAAGCTTTCTTT. As protein: CASSPPSDLKTEAFF.